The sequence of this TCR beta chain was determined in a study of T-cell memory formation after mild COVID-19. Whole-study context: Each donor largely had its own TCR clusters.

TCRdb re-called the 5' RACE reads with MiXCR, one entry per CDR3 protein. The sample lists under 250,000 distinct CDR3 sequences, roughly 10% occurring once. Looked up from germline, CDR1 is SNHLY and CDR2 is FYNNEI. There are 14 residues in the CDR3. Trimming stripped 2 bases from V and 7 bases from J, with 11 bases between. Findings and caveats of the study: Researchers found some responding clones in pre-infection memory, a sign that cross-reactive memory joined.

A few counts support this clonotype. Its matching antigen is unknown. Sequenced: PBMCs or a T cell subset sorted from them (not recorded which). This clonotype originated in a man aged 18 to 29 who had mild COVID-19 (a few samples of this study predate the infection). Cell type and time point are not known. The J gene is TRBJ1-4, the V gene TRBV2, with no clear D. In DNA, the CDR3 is TGTGCCAGCAGTGAAAGGTCTGCTGGTGAAAAACTGTTTTTT. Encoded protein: CASSERSAGEKLFF.